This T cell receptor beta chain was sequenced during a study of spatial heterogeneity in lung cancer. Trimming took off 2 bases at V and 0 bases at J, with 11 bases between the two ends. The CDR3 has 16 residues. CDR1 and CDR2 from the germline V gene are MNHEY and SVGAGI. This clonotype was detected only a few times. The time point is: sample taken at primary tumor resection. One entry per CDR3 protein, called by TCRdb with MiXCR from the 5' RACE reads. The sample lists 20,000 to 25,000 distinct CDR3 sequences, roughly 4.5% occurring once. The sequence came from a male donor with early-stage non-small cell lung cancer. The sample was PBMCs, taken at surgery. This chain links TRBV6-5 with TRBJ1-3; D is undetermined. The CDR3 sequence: CASSYRAVNSGNTIYF. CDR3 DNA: TGTGCCAGCAGTTACAGGGCCGTTAACTCTGGAAACACCATATATTTT.